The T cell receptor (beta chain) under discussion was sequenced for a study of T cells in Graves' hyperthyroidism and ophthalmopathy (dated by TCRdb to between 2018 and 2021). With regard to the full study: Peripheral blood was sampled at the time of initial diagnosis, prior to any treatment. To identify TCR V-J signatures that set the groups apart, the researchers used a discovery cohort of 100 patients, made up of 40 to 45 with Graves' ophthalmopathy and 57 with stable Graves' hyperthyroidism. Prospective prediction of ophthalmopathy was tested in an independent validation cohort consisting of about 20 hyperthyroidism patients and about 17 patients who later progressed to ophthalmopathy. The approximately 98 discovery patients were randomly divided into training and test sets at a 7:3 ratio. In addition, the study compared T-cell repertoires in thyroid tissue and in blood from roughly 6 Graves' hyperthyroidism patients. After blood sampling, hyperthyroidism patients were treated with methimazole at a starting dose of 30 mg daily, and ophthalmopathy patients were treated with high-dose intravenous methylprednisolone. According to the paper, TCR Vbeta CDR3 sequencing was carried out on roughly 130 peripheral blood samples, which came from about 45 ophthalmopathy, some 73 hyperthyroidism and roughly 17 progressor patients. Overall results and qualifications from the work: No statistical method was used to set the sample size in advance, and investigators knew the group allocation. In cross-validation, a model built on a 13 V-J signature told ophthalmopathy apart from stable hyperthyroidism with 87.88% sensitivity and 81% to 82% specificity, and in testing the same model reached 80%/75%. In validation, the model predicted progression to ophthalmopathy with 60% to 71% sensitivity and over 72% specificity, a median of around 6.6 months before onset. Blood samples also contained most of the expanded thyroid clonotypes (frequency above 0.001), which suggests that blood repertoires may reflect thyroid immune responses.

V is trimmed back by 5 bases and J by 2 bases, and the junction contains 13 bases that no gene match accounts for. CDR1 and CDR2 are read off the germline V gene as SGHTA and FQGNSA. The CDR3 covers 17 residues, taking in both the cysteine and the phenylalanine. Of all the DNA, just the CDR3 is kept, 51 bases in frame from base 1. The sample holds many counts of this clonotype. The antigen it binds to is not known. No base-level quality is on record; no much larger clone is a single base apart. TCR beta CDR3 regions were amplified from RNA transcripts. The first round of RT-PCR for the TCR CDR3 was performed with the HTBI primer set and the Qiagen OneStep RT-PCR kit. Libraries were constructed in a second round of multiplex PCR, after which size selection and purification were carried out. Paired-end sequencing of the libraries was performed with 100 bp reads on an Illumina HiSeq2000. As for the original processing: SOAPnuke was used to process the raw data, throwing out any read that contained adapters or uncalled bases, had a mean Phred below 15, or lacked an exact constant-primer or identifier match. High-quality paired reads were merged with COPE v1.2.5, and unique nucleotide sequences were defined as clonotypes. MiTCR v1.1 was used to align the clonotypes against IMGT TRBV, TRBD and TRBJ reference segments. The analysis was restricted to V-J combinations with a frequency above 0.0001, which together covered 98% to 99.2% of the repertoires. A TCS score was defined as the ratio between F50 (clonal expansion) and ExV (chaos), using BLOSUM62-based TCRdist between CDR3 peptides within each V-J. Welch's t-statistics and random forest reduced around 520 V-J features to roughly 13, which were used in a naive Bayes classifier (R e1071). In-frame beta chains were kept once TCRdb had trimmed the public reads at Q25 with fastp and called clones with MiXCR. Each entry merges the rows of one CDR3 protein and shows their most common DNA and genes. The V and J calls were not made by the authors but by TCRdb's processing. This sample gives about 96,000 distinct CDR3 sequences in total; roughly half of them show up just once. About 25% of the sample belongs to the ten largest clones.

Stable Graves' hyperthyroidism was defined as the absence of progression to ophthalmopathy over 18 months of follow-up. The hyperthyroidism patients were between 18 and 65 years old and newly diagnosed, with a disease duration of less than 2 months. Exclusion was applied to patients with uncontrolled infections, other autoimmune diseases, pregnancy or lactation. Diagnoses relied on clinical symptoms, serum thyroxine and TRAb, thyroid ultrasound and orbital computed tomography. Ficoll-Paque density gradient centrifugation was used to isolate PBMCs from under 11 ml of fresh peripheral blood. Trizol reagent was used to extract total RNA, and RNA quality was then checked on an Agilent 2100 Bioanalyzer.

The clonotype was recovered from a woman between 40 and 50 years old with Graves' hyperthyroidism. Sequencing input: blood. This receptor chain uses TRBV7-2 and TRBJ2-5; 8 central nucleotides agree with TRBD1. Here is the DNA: TGTGCCAGCAGCCAACCCGCAGGGGGCGCCGTACAAGAGACCCAGTACTTC. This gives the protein CASSQPAGGAVQETQYF.